Detailed here is one TCR beta chain. Its antigen is unidentified. Per the germline V gene, CDR1 is LGHNA and CDR2 is YNFKEQ. There are 16 residues in the CDR3. Trimming cost V 0 bases and J 6 bases; bases outside gene matches: 4. Some clones are missing from TCRdb's copy, which holds only in-frame ones; the method was immunoSEQ multiplex PCR. This repertoire shows under 45,000 clones, over 90% found once; its top ten account for roughly 6.4%. Tuberculin skin test and IGRA determined adolescents' latent tuberculosis status at entry. This entry belongs to a study of T cells in tuberculosis. Across the whole study: IGRA-negative adolescents, IGRA-positive adolescents with latent tuberculosis and adults with active tuberculosis formed this South African cohort. Study-level results: Selection depended on which cryopreserved specimens were available. Active tuberculosis alpha repertoires lay closer to GMM-specific TCRs than controls'.

The receptor was isolated from a donor aged 10-30 years with latent tuberculosis or without tuberculosis infection. The gene calls are TRBV4-2 and TRBJ2-1; 11 bases map to TRBD2. The sequenced material came from PBMCs. CDR3 loop: CASSQDFSGGANEQFF. The DNA for the CDR3 is TGTGCCAGCAGCCAAGATTTTAGCGGGGGGGCCAATGAGCAGTTCTTC.